This T cell receptor beta chain was sequenced in a study of T and B cells in COVID-19 patients. As for the study in general: About 90% of the 20 active-infection patients had comorbidities associated with unfavorable COVID-19 outcome.

The CDR3 covers 13 residues. V was shortened by 5 bases and J by 8 bases, with 15 bases between the two germline ends. This clonotype was recorded only once. TRB was amplified from about 250-500 ng of blood genomic DNA. TRB rearrangements were amplified by multiplex PCR with BIOMED2 TRB-A/B primers. TCRdb ran MiXCR on the multiplex PCR reads and lists one entry per CDR3 protein. This table holds about 22,000 distinct CDR3 sequences, about 32% found once. The receptor's source is a human donor who had recovered from COVID-19. The sequencing input was blood. The chain is built from TRBV12-3 or TRBV12-4 and TRBJ1-1, with D tentatively TRBD1 (5 bases). The CDR3 loop reads CASSPGLLREAFF. CDR3 nucleotides: TGTGCCAGCAGTCCAGGGCTCCTTCGGGAAGCTTTCTTT.